The entry that follows covers one T cell receptor beta chain sequence. The antigen is not known. This sample's time point: 2015-2016 season, pre-vaccination. This CDR3 comprises 16 residues. Germline CDR1 is SGHRS and CDR2 is YFSETQ. This sample was included in a study of follicular helper T cells after annual influenza vaccination. Regarding the study as a whole: ICOS-CD38- cTfh most often held earlier Day 7 ICOS+CD38+ clones.

TCRdb's table, derived via immunoSEQ multiplex PCR, lists solely in-frame clones and lacks some. This sample has over 2,000 clones, with roughly 77% found just once. The source was CXCR5+ CD38+ circulating T follicular helper cells from blood, collected on the day of influenza vaccination. Subset noted: circulating Tfh, non-naive CD4+CXCR5+PD-1+ (ICOS+CD38+ or ICOS-CD38-). This receptor was taken from an adult who received the influenza vaccine. The rearrangement uses TRBV5-1 and TRBJ1-1; no firm D call. The CDR3 here is CATAETNTQLNTEAFF. The CDR3 DNA follows: TGCGCTACAGCAGAAACGAACACCCAACTGAACACTGAAGCTTTCTTT.